This T cell receptor beta chain derives from a study of brain T cells in children with intractable seizures. Measured with immunoSEQ multiplex PCR; TCRdb has only the in-frame clones, and not every one. The sample lists roughly 3,600 clones, about 78% occurring once. The sequenced cases were selected for having the highest brain T cell transcript signatures. The CDR3 covers 13 residues. The germline gives CDR1 GTSNPN, CDR2 SVGIG (reference sequence). Deletions cut 5 bases from V and 0 bases from J, with 7 bases between. Specimen: resected brain tissue, collected at surgery. This sequence was found in a girl aged 2-10 years with Rasmussen encephalitis and intractable seizures. This sequence joins TRBV30 and TRBJ2-2; D might be TRBD2 (5 bases). The DNA for the CDR3 is TGTGCCTGGCGAGGGACGAACACCGGGGAGCTGTTTTTT. It translates to CAWRGTNTGELFF. The full variable domain, completed using reference TRBV30 and TRBJ2-2, is SQTIHQWPATLVQPVGSPLSLECTVEGTSNPNLYWYRQAAGRGLQLLFYSVGIGQISSEVPQNLSASRPQDRQFILSSKKLLLSDSGFYLCAWRGTNTGELFFGEGSRLTVL.